This TCR beta chain originates from a study of T cell repertoires in cytomegalovirus infection. The overall study: CMV infection together with matching HLA type was indicated by public TCR beta signatures.

About this clonotype: The antigen remains undetermined.

Germline lookup yields CDR1 MDHEN and CDR2 SYDVKM. Trimming took 8 bases from V and 0 from J, leaving 14 bases between them. CDR3 length: 15 residues. TCRdb passed the reads through MiXCR, listing each CDR3 protein once. Found here are around 740,000 distinct CDR3 sequences, roughly 35% of them singletons; the top ten hold around 2.8%. Study-wide points: In two of eight donors, the top clonotype was HLA-C-restricted CMV-specific. Public TCR beta family frequency separated CMV-and-HLA carriers, including in an independent cohort.

This sequence originates from a human donor in good health (CMV status not recorded). Some clones in this sample may be carry-over from other donors' samples. The genes are TRBV28 and TRBJ1-5; D is uncertain. Material for sequencing was PBMCs. The CDR3 DNA sequence: TGTGCCAGCGACCAAGGACGGTATAGCAATCAGCCCCAGCATTTT. The encoded protein is CASDQGRYSNQPQHF.